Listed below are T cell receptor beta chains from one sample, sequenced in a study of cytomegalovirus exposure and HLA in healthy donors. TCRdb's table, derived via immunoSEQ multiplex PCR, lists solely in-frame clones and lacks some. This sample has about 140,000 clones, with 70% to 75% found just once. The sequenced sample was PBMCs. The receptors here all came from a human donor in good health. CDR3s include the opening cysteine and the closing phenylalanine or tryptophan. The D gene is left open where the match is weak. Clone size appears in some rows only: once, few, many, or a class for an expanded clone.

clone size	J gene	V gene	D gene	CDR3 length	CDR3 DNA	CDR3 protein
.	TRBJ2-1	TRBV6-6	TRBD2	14	TGTGCCAGCAGGCCCTCTTTGCGGGAGAATGAGCAGTTCTTC	CASRPSLRENEQFF
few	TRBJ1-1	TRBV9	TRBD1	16	TGTGCCAGCAGCGTTATCTACAGGGGGCGCGAGACTGAAGCTTTCTTT	CASSVIYRGRETEAFF
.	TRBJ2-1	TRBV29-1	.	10	TGCAGCGTTGTTGAGGTTGAGCAGTTCTTC	CSVVEVEQFF
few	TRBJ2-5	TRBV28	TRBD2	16	TGTGCCAGCAGACCCACTAGCGGGGTGTACCAAGAGACCCAGTACTTC	CASRPTSGVYQETQYF
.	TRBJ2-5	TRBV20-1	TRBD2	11	TGCAGTGCCCCGGGGGGAGAGACCCAGTACTTC	CSAPGGETQYF
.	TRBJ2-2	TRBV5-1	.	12	TGCGCCAGCAGCTTGTCCCTGGCGGAGCTGTTTTTT	CASSLSLAELFF
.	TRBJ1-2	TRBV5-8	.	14	TGTGCCAGCAGCTGGGGGGGAGCTAACTATGGCTACACCTTC	CASSWGGANYGYTF
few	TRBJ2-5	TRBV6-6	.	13	TGTGCCAGCACCCTCATTCAGAAAGAGACCCAGTACTTC	CASTLIQKETQYF
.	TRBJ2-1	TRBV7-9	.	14	TGTGCCAGCAGCTTAAGCGGATCCTACAATGAGCAGTTCTTC	CASSLSGSYNEQFF
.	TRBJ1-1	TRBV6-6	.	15	TGTGCCAGCAGTTACTCGGGCCAGGCGAACACTGAAGCTTTCTTT	CASSYSGQANTEAFF
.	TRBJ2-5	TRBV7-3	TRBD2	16	TGTGCCAGCAGCGCGACTAGCGGGGGGGCCGCTGAGACCCAGTACTTC	CASSATSGGAAETQYF
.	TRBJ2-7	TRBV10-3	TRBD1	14	TGTGCCATCAGTATATCGGGACAGGGCTACGAGCAGTACTTC	CAISISGQGYEQYF
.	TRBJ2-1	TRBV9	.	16	TGTGCCAGCAGCTTCCCTGGTGCTAGCTCCTACAATGAGCAGTTCTTC	CASSFPGASSYNEQFF
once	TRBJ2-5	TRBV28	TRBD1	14	TGTGCCAGCAGTTTAGGAGACAGGGACGAGACCCAGTACTTC	CASSLGDRDETQYF
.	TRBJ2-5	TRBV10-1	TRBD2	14	TGCGCCAGCAGTGATGGCGGGAGGTGGGAGACCCAGTACTTC	CASSDGGRWETQYF
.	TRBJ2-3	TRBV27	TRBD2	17	TGTGCCAGCAGCACCAAGACGGGGGGGATAAGCACAGATACGCAGTATTTT	CASSTKTGGISTDTQYF
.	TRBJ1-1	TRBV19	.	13	TGTGCCAGTAGCTCGGGACAGAACACTGAAGCTTTCTTT	CASSSGQNTEAFF
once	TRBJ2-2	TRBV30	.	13	TGTGCCTGGAGGTTTTCTAACACCGGGGAGCTGTTTTTT	CAWRFSNTGELFF
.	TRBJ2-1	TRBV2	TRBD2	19	TGTGCCAGCAGCGAAAAGGGACTAGCGGTCTGGAGCTCCTACAATGAGCAGTTCTTC	CASSEKGLAVWSSYNEQFF
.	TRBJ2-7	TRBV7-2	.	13	TGTGCCAGCAGCTTGGGAGGATTCAACGAGCAGTACTTC	CASSLGGFNEQYF
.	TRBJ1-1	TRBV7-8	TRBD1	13	TGTGCCAGCAGCCTGAGACAGGGTACTGAAGCTTTCTTT	CASSLRQGTEAFF
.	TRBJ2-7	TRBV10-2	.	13	TGCGCCAGCAGTGAGTCGAGTTCTTACGAGCAGTACTTC	CASSESSSYEQYF
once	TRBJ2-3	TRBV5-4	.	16	TGTGCCAGCAGCTTGGCTTTGCGTCGGGGTTGGGATACGCAGTATTTT	CASSLALRRGWDTQYF
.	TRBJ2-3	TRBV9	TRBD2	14	TGTGCCAGCAACGAGCGGGGCAGCACAGATACGCAGTATTTT	CASNERGSTDTQYF
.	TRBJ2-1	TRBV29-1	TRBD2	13	TGCAGCGTCGGACTAGCGGACTACAATGAGCAGTTCTTC	CSVGLADYNEQFF
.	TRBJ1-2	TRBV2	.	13	TGTGCCAGCAGTGACGAGTCCCGCTATGGCTACACCTTC	CASSDESRYGYTF
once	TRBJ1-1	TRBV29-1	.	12	TGCAGCGCCGGACAGCGGAACACTGAAGCTTTCTTT	CSAGQRNTEAFF
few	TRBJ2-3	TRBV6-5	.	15	TGTGCCAGCAGTTCCCCAACCAGAAGCACAGATACGCAGTATTTT	CASSSPTRSTDTQYF
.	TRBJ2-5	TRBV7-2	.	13	TGTGCCAGCAGCTTATTCAACCAAGAGACCCAGTACTTC	CASSLFNQETQYF
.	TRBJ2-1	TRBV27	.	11	TGTGCCAGCCGCTCAGTGGATGAGCAGTTCTTC	CASRSVDEQFF
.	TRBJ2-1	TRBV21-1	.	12	TGTGCCAGCAGCAAAGTTCCTAGTGAGCAGTTCTTC	CASSKVPSEQFF